The present entry profiles one TCR beta chain with its context. Its antigen is not identified. The PCR contained 60 Vbeta and 13 Jbeta primers. Produced via immunoSEQ multiplex PCR; TCRdb's table is partial and in-frame only. Seen here are more than 85,000 clones, less than 85% observed once, and the top ten hold around 15%. The data are from a study of cytomegalovirus exposure and HLA in healthy donors. General study points: Later findings reportedly placed an Asian-associated ancestry cluster below the approximately 620-donor mean for N-insertions. With DRB1 most and HLA-C fewest, TCR association rates differed between HLA loci in a later analysis. The study carried out a later analysis of TCR beta sequences. It associated 16,951 of them with specific HLA alleles at a false discovery rate of 0.05.

CDR1 and CDR2 from the germline V gene are MNHEY and SMNVEV (reference sequence). J was trimmed by 8 bases and V by 6 bases; bases with no gene match: 9. The CDR3 consists of 14 residues. This receptor was identified in a man aged 30-40 years in good health and CMV-seropositive. V and J are TRBV27 and TRBJ1-4, with 7 bases fitting TRBD1. Sequences were obtained from PBMCs. DNA for the CDR3: TGTGCCAGCAGCCTACAGGGGTCGGGGGAAAAACTGTTTTTT. It yields the protein CASSLQGSGEKLFF.